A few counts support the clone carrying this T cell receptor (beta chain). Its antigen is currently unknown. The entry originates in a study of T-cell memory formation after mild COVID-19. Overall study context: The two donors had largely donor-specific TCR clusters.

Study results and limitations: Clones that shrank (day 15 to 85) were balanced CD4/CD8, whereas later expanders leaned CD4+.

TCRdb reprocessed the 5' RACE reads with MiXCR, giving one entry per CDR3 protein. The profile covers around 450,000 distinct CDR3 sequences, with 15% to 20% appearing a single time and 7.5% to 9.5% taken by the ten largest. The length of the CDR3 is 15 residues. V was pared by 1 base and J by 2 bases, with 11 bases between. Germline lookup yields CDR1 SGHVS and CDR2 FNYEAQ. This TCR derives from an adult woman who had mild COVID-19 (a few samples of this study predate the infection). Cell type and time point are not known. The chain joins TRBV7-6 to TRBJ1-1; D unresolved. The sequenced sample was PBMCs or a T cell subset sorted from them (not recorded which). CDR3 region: CASSLGPGSNTEAFF. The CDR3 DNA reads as TGTGCCAGCAGCTTAGGGCCGGGATCTAACACTGAAGCTTTCTTT.